Listed below are T cell receptor beta chains from one sample, sequenced in a study of CD8+ T cells in alopecia areata. Assay used: immunoSEQ multiplex PCR; TCRdb lists only in-frame clones, some missing. The sample records roughly 200,000 clones, 50% to 65% being singletons. Sequenced here: CD8+ T cells sorted from blood, sampled at week 24, from a patient treated with tofacitinib. The receptor set was obtained from a human donor with alopecia areata. The CDR3 runs from the conserved cysteine through the conserved F or W. The D gene is left open where the match is weak. Only some rows state a clone size, as once, few, many or a class for expanded clones.

clone_size cdr3_length j_call d_call v_call cdr3_nt cdr3_aa
. 13 TRBJ1-1 . TRBV6-1 TGTGCCAGCAGTGAAAAGGAGACCACTGAAGCTTTCTTT CASSEKETTEAFF
. 15 TRBJ1-5 . TRBV27 TGTGCCAGCAGTTTATTGGCCGCGAGCAATCAGCCCCAGCATTTT CASSLLAASNQPQHF
. 11 TRBJ1-1 . TRBV19 TGTGCCAGTAGTGTCAACACTGAAGCTTTCTTT CASSVNTEAFF
. 15 TRBJ1-5 . TRBV15 TGTGCCACCAGCAGACTCGACGGACCCAATCAGCCCCAGCATTTT CATSRLDGPNQPQHF
. 11 TRBJ1-1 . TRBV9 TGTGCCAGCAGCCTAGGAGCTGAAGCTTTCTTT CASSLGAEAFF
. 14 TRBJ2-7 TRBD1 TRBV2 TGTGCCAGCAGTCCGGGACAGATATCCTACGAGCAGTACTTC CASSPGQISYEQYF
. 12 TRBJ1-1 . TRBV11-3 TGTGCCAGCAGCTCCTGGGCCGGTGAAGCTTTCTTT CASSSWAGEAFF
. 11 TRBJ2-7 . TRBV30 TGTGCCTGGAGTGCAGGCGGGGAGCAGTACTTC CAWSAGGEQYF
. 15 TRBJ2-1 TRBD2 TRBV29-1 TGCAGCGTTGGAGAGGGACTAGCTGGGTACGATGAGCAGTTCTTC CSVGEGLAGYDEQFF
once 13 TRBJ2-3 . TRBV6-1 TGTGCCAGCAGTGAAGTGGGCACAGATACGCAGTATTTT CASSEVGTDTQYF
few 15 TRBJ2-1 . TRBV7-2 TGTGCCAGCAGCCAGGGGACCGGCAGTCACAATGAGCAGTTCTTC CASSQGTGSHNEQFF
. 12 TRBJ2-3 TRBD2 TRBV2 TGTGCCAGTACTAGCGACCCAGATACGCAGTATTTT CASTSDPDTQYF
few 12 TRBJ2-7 . TRBV2 TGTGCCAGCGGAGACGTAGCCTACGAGCAGTACTTC CASGDVAYEQYF
. 18 TRBJ2-2 TRBD2 TRBV9 TGTGCCAGCAGCGTACGAGCTAGCGGGGGCCCGAACACCGGGGAGCTGTTTTTT CASSVRASGGPNTGELFF
. 15 TRBJ2-1 . TRBV6-5 TGTGCCAGCAGAGAGCCCACAGGCTCCTACAATGAGCAGTTCTTC CASREPTGSYNEQFF
few 14 TRBJ1-5 . TRBV5-6 TGTGCCAGCAGCTCTCGGTCCCTGAATCAGCCCCAGCATTTT CASSSRSLNQPQHF
. 14 TRBJ2-7 TRBD2 TRBV2 TGTGCCAGCACCGGACTAGCGGGGGTAAATAAGCAGTACTTC CASTGLAGVNKQYF
few 16 TRBJ1-6 . TRBV4-3 TGCGCCAGCAGCCAAGATCTCATAGGGGTTCGTTCACCCCTCCACTTT CASSQDLIGVRSPLHF
many 14 TRBJ2-7 . TRBV4-3 TGCGCCAGCAGCCCCGGGCAAACAGGTTACGAGCAGTACTTC CASSPGQTGYEQYF
few 16 TRBJ1-1 . TRBV5-6 TGTGCCAGCAGCCCCATGTCCGAAGGAGGGAGCACTGAAGCTTTCTTT CASSPMSEGGSTEAFF
. 14 TRBJ2-1 . TRBV4-3 TGCGCCAGCAGCCAAGATTCGGCGGAGGGCGAGCAGTTCTTC CASSQDSAEGEQFF
few 12 TRBJ1-2 . TRBV5-4 TGTGCCAGCAGCGGGTCAAACTATGGCTACACCTTC CASSGSNYGYTF
few 13 TRBJ1-2 . TRBV11-2 TGTGCCAGCAGCTTTCGGACAGCCTATGGCTACACCTTC CASSFRTAYGYTF
. 15 TRBJ2-7 TRBD1 TRBV2 TGTGCCAGCAGTGAATATGGGACAGCGGTGAGGGAGCAGTACTTC CASSEYGTAVREQYF
few 10 TRBJ2-1 . TRBV29-1 TGCAGCGTTGACCGGAATGAGCAGTTCTTC CSVDRNEQFF
. 13 TRBJ2-7 TRBD2 TRBV4-1 TGCGCCAGCAGCCAACTAGCGGGCTACGAGCAGTACTTC CASSQLAGYEQYF